A selection of T cell receptor beta chains follows, all from one sample in a study of blood T cell repertoires in COVID-19. Profiling relied on immunoSEQ multiplex PCR, and the TCRdb table lists in-frame clones only, not all of them. The sample gives approximately 190,000 clones, approximately 86% of which show up once; around 24% is in the top ten. Sequencing input: PBMCs or T cells enriched from blood (not recorded which). The receptor set was obtained from a woman aged 40 to 50 in a cohort exposed to, infected with or recovered from COVID-19 (not recorded which). Both conserved end residues are part of each CDR3. D genes are given only for firm matches. Not all rows give a size; the values are once, few, many and, for expanded clones, a class.

v_call	j_call	d_call	clone_size	cdr3_aa	cdr3_nt
TRBV2	TRBJ2-3	TRBD1	-	CASRRDSASTDTQYF	TGTGCCAGCAGACGGGACAGTGCTAGCACAGATACGCAGTATTTT
TRBV29-1	TRBJ1-3	-	-	CSVVLGNTIYF	TGCAGCGTTGTTCTGGGAAACACCATATATTTT
TRBV2	TRBJ1-6	-	-	CASSRKDSWNSPLHF	TGTGCCAGTTCCAGAAAGGACAGTTGGAATTCACCCCTCCACTTT
TRBV3-1/TRBV3-2	TRBJ2-3	TRBD2	-	CASSHGTSGRIADTQYF	TGTGCCAGCAGCCATGGGACTAGCGGGAGAATAGCAGATACGCAGTATTTT
TRBV19	TRBJ2-1	TRBD1	-	CASRADRVAYNEQFF	TGTGCCAGTAGGGCAGACAGGGTTGCTTACAATGAGCAGTTCTTC
TRBV27	TRBJ2-2	-	-	CASSPTVAGELFF	TGTGCCAGCAGTCCCACAGTAGCCGGGGAGCTGTTTTTT
TRBV5-6	TRBJ2-3	TRBD1	-	CASSYGRQGKDTQYF	TGTGCCAGCAGTTACGGCCGACAGGGGAAAGATACGCAGTATTTT
TRBV11-2	TRBJ1-1	-	-	CASSLTDRFTEAFF	TGTGCCAGCAGCTTAACCGACAGGTTCACTGAAGCTTTCTTT
TRBV12-5	TRBJ2-1	-	-	CASGLLLTEDPYNEQFF	TGTGCTAGTGGTTTGCTACTGACAGAAGATCCCTACAATGAGCAGTTCTTC
TRBV15	TRBJ1-5	-	-	CATSRERFLNQPQHF	TGTGCCACCAGCAGAGAGCGCTTCTTAAATCAGCCCCAGCATTTT
TRBV7-2	TRBJ2-5	-	-	CASSRTRETQYF	TGTGCCAGCAGCCGCACGAGAGAGACCCAGTACTTC
TRBV4-2	TRBJ2-7	TRBD2	-	CASSQDASGGSYEQYF	TGTGCCAGCAGCCAAGATGCTAGCGGGGGGTCCTACGAGCAGTACTTC
TRBV6-2/TRBV6-3	TRBJ2-6	-	-	CASSYSSSSSGANVLTF	TGTGCCAGCAGTTATAGCAGTAGCTCCTCTGGGGCCAACGTCCTGACTTTC
TRBV6-2/TRBV6-3	TRBJ2-5	-	-	CASSYTSLGETQYF	TGTGCCAGCAGCTATACTAGTCTGGGTGAGACCCAGTACTTC
TRBV18	TRBJ1-2	-	-	CASSSLQGPNYGYTF	TGTGCCAGCTCATCATTACAGGGCCCTAACTATGGCTACACCTTC
TRBV5-5	TRBJ2-5	TRBD2	-	CASSLVLAEEKETQYF	TGTGCCAGCAGCTTGGTCCTAGCGGAGGAGAAAGAGACCCAGTACTTC
TRBV10-1	TRBJ2-3	-	-	CASSENRKDPDTQYF	TGCGCCAGCAGTGAGAACAGGAAGGATCCAGATACGCAGTATTTT
TRBV9	TRBJ2-7	-	few	CASSVAPGAEQYF	TGTGCCAGCAGCGTAGCTCCGGGAGCCGAGCAGTACTTC
TRBV24-1	TRBJ2-1	-	-	CATSDFTTSVNEQFF	TGTGCCACCAGTGATTTTACGACTTCCGTCAATGAGCAGTTCTTC
TRBV3-1/TRBV3-2	TRBJ2-7	-	-	CASSQATGYSYEQYF	TGTGCCAGCAGCCAAGCTACCGGGTACTCCTACGAGCAGTACTTC
TRBV29-1	TRBJ1-1	TRBD1	-	CSVDGQVWNTEAFF	TGCAGCGTTGACGGACAGGTCTGGAACACTGAAGCTTTCTTT
TRBV7-9	TRBJ1-1	TRBD1	-	CAGRTGINTEAFF	TGTGCCGGTCGGACAGGGATTAACACTGAAGCTTTCTTT
TRBV28	TRBJ1-2	TRBD1	-	CASSLTGTAYGYTF	TGTGCCAGCAGTCTGACAGGGACCGCCTATGGCTACACCTTC
TRBV24-1	TRBJ2-2	TRBD2	-	CATSGWRGGANTGELFF	TGTGCCACCAGTGGATGGCGGGGGGGCGCGAACACCGGGGAGCTGTTTTTT
TRBV24-1	TRBJ2-1	TRBD2	-	CATSDSTSGSSSLYNEQFF	TGTGCCACCAGTGATTCGACTAGCGGGAGTTCCTCCCTTTACAATGAGCAGTTCTTC
TRBV4-3	TRBJ1-1	TRBD1	few	CASSQVYRIGQGNTEAFF	TGCGCCAGCAGCCAAGTATATAGAATCGGACAGGGTAACACTGAAGCTTTCTTT
TRBV4-1	TRBJ1-2	TRBD1	-	CASSQTGQAYTF	TGCGCCAGCAGCCAAACCGGACAGGCATACACCTTC
TRBV7-8	TRBJ2-1	TRBD1	once	CASSQGQGGYNEQFF	TGTGCCAGCAGCCAGGGACAGGGGGGTTACAATGAGCAGTTCTTC
TRBV27	TRBJ1-4	-	-	CASSRNRIEKLFF	TGTGCCAGCAGCCGGAACAGAATTGAAAAACTGTTTTTT
TRBV4-1	TRBJ2-5	TRBD2	few	CASSQAASGETQYF	TGCGCCAGCAGCCAAGCGGCTAGCGGGGAGACCCAGTACTTC
TRBV5-1	TRBJ2-3	-	-	CASSAGRPTDTQYF	TGCGCCAGCAGCGCGGGACGGCCTACAGATACGCAGTATTTT
TRBV9	TRBJ2-5	TRBD2	-	CASSVGGLAGGFETQYF	TGTGCCAGCAGCGTAGGCGGACTAGCGGGAGGTTTTGAGACCCAGTACTTC
TRBV4-1	TRBJ2-7	-	-	CASSHLLDKRSEQYF	TGCGCCAGCAGCCACCTCCTGGACAAAAGGAGCGAGCAGTACTTC
TRBV7-9	TRBJ1-1	-	-	CASSQGISTEAFF	TGTGCCAGCAGCCAGGGCATTAGTACTGAAGCTTTCTTT
TRBV19	TRBJ1-2	-	-	CASSILGGEDNGYTF	TGTGCCAGTAGTATCTTAGGCGGGGAGGATAATGGCTACACCTTC
TRBV29-1	TRBJ2-2	-	-	CSVLAHWTGELFF	TGCAGCGTTCTAGCGCATTGGACCGGGGAGCTGTTTTTT
TRBV4-1	TRBJ1-5	TRBD1	once	CASSQDWDRNQPQHF	TGCGCCAGCAGCCAAGATTGGGACAGAAATCAGCCCCAGCATTTT
TRBV10-1	TRBJ1-1	-	once	CASSDPGGRNTEAFF	TGCGCCAGCAGTGATCCCGGGGGAAGGAACACTGAAGCTTTCTTT
TRBV4-1	TRBJ1-4	TRBD1	-	CASSQGPRGTNEKLFF	TGCGCCAGCAGCCAAGGGCCCAGGGGGACTAATGAAAAACTGTTTTTT
TRBV7-9	TRBJ2-3	TRBD2	-	CASSPDSGSADTQYF	TGTGCCAGCAGCCCTGATAGCGGGAGTGCAGATACGCAGTATTTT
TRBV13	TRBJ1-1	-	-	CASSLGREGWNTEAFF	TGTGCCAGCAGCTTAGGCCGAGAGGGTTGGAACACTGAAGCTTTCTTT
TRBV27	TRBJ2-2	TRBD1	-	CASGQGAAGELFF	TGTGCCAGCGGACAGGGGGCTGCCGGGGAGCTGTTTTTT
TRBV4-2	TRBJ2-1	TRBD2	-	CASSPSAGLAGEQQFF	TGTGCCAGCAGCCCATCGGCGGGGCTAGCGGGAGAACAACAGTTCTTC
TRBV6-5	TRBJ2-1	TRBD2	-	CASEELAGALNEQFF	TGTGCCAGCGAAGAACTAGCGGGGGCACTCAATGAGCAGTTCTTC